This T cell receptor (beta chain) was observed in a study of immune characterization of retroperitoneal liposarcoma. CDR3 length: 15 residues. Germline V gene data show CDR1 as MGHRA and CDR2 as YSYEKL. The V end was cut by 4 bases, the J end by 2 bases, with 14 bases between. MiXCR, applied by TCRdb to the PCR reads, yields one record per CDR3 protein. Among fewer than 5,000 distinct CDR3 sequences listed, under 35% were seen once. This clonotype originated in a female donor with retroperitoneal liposarcoma. The rearrangement uses TRBV4-1 and TRBJ2-5; D may match TRBD1 or TRBD2 (5 bases each). The material sequenced was blood. CDR3 DNA: TGCGCCAGCAGCCTCCTGGGGGAGCGACAAGAGACCCAGTACTTC. It specifies CASSLLGERQETQYF.